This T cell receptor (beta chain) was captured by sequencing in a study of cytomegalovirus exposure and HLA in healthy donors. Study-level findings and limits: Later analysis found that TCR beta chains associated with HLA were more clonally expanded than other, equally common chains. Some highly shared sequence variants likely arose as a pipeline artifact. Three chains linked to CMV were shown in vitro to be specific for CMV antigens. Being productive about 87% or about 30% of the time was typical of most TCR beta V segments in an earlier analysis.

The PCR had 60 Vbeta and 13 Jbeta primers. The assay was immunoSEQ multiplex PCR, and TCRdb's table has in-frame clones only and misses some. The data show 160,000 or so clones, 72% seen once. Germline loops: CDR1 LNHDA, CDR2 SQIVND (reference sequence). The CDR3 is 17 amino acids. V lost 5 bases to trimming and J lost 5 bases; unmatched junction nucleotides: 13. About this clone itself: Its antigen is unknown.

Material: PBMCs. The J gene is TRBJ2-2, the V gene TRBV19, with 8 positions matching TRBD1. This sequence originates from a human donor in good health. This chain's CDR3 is CASSSHRDRLGTGELFF. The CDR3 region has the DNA TGTGCCAGTAGTTCCCACCGGGACAGGTTAGGTACCGGGGAGCTGTTTTTT. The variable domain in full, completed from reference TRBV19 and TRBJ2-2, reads DGGITQSPKYLFRKEGQNVTLSCEQNLNHDAMYWYRQDPGQGLRLIYYSQIVNDFQKGDIAEGYSVSREKKESFPLTVTSAQKNPTAFYLCASSSHRDRLGTGELFFGEGSRLTVL.